This T cell receptor beta chain was sequenced during a study of cytomegalovirus exposure and HLA in healthy donors. Whole-study context: The same platform used for the approximately 670 first-cohort repertoires was also used for the roughly 130 validation repertoires, as a later analysis reported. Findings of the study overall: The study put 150 or so TCR beta chains on its list as cytomegalovirus-associated.

CDR1 is SEHNR, CDR2 FQNEAQ, per germline (reference sequence). This CDR3 spans 13 amino acids. V dropped 4 bases and J dropped 6 bases, with 12 bases sitting between them. This table comes from immunoSEQ multiplex PCR, and its TCRdb copy is limited to in-frame clones, with some not included. The repertoire consists of about 130,000 clones, with about 90% occurring once and the leading ten covering roughly 6.5%. This clone was observed a single time. Its antigen remains unidentified. The receptor was isolated from a woman aged 30 to 39 in good health and CMV-seropositive. The sample comprised PBMCs. The gene calls are TRBV7-9 and TRBJ1-2; the D gene is possibly TRBD1 (6 bases). The chain's CDR3 is CASSYRESDGYTF. CDR3 bases: TGTGCCAGCAGCTACAGGGAGTCGGATGGCTACACCTTC.